This TCR beta chain was captured by sequencing in a study of a mutant IDH1 vaccine in newly diagnosed glioma. Study summary: The study gave patients eight vaccinations in weeks 1, 3, 5, 7, 11, 15, 19, 23. Of treated patients, approximately 60% were men and roughly 38% women, averaging roughly 42 years. Whole-study findings and limits: A vaccine-induced immune response developed in roughly 93% of the patients.

The germline CDR1 and CDR2 sequences are MNHEY and SMNVEV (reference sequence). This CDR3 spans 15 amino acids. Trimming shortened V by 5 bases and J by 2 bases, and 15 bases separated the two germline ends. Sample time point: week 5, during vaccination. Vaccination comprised doses that each held 300 ug of mutant IDH1 20-mer peptide, plus topical imiquimod. The assay was immunoSEQ multiplex PCR, and TCRdb's table has in-frame clones only and misses some. The sample has about 58,000 clones, roughly four fifths seen once; the top ten hold over 7%. A remark on this clone: As yet, its antigen is unknown.

Sample: PBMCs, taken from a glioma patient whose treatment included an IDH1 peptide vaccine. V gene TRBV27 combines with J gene TRBJ1-1; no clear D gene. The receptor was isolated from a woman between 45 and 60 years old with glioma. DNA for the CDR3: TGTGCCAGCAGTGCCAGGACGGGGATCAACACTGAAGCTTTCTTT. It codes for CASSARTGINTEAFF.